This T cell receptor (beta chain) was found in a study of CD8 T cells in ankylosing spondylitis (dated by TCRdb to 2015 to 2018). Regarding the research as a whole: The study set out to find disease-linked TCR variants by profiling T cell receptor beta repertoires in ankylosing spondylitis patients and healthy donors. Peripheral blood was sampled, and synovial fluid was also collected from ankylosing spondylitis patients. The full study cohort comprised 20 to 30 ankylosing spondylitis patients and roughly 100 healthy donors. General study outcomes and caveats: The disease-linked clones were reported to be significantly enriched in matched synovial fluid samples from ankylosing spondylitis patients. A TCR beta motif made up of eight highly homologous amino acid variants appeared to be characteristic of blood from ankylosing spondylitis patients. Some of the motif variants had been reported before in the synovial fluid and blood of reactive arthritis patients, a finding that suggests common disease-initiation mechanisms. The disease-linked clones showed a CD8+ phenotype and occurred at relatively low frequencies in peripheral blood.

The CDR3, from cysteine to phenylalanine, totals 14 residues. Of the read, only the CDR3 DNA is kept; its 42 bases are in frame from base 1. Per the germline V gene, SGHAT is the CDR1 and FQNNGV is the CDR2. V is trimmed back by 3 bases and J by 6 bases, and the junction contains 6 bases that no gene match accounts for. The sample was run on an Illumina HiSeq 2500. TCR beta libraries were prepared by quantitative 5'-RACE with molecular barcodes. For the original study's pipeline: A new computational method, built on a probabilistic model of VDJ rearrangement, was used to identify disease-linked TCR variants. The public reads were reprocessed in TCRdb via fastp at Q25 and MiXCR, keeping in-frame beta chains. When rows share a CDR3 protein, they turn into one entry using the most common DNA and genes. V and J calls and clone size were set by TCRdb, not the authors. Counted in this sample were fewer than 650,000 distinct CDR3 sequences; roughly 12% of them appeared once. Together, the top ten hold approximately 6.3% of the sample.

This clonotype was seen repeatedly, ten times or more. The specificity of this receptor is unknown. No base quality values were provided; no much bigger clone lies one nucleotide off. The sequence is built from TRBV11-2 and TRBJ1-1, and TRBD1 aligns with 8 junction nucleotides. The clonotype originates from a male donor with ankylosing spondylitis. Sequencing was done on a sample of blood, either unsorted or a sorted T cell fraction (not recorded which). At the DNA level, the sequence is TGTGCCAGCAGCTTCGGACAGGGTGGCGCTGAAGCTTTCTTT. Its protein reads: CASSFGQGGAEAFF.